The rows below give T cell receptor beta chains drawn from one sample of a study of identical twins. TCRdb called the 5' RACE reads again in MiXCR, with one record for every CDR3 protein. The table includes about 160,000 distinct CDR3 sequences, under 4.5% detected once. The specimen sequenced was memory T cells sorted from blood. These receptors all come from a man between 18 and 35 years old in good health. Each CDR3 is given with its conserved first and last residue. The D gene is left open where the match is weak. Size is omitted from some rows. Given values are once, few, many or a class for expanded clones.

abundance	d_gene	v_gene	j_gene	CDR3aa	CDR3nt
many	NA	TRBV7-2	TRBJ1-2	CASSFRNYGYTF	TGTGCCAGCAGCTTCCGGAACTATGGCTACACCTTC
many	NA	TRBV12-3/TRBV12-4	TRBJ1-4	CASSTRQILNEKLFF	TGTGCCAGCAGTACCCGACAGATACTGAATGAAAAACTGTTTTTT
many	NA	TRBV29-1	TRBJ2-2	CSVDRANTGELFF	TGCAGCGTTGACAGGGCGAACACCGGGGAGCTGTTTTTT
many	NA	TRBV7-9	TRBJ1-2	CASSRGGAWGYTF	TGTGCCAGCAGCCGTGGGGGCGCGTGGGGCTACACCTTC
few	TRBD2	TRBV3-1	TRBJ2-1	CASRPTSGDEQFF	TGTGCCAGCAGACCGACTAGCGGGGACGAGCAGTTCTTC
many	TRBD1	TRBV5-6	TRBJ2-5	CASSAGTGLVSETQYF	TGTGCCAGCAGCGCCGGGACAGGGTTGGTCTCAGAGACCCAGTACTTC
many	TRBD1	TRBV7-2	TRBJ2-7	CASRSGTGQEQYF	TGTGCCAGCAGATCCGGGACAGGGCAGGAGCAGTACTTC
many	NA	TRBV20-1	TRBJ1-1	CSARDRITPGTGEAFF	TGCAGTGCTAGAGATCGTATAACTCCCGGAACAGGTGAAGCTTTCTTT
many	TRBD1	TRBV7-9	TRBJ2-3	CASSLAGQGSDTQYF	TGTGCCAGCAGCTTGGCGGGACAGGGGTCAGATACGCAGTATTTT
NA	NA	TRBV15	TRBJ1-4	CATSRPLGRPDLNEKLFF	TGTGCCACCAGCAGACCCCTTGGCCGACCGGACCTTAATGAAAAACTGTTTTTT
many	TRBD2	TRBV12-3/TRBV12-4	TRBJ2-5	CASSLDHSGSSEETQYF	TGTGCCAGCAGTTTAGACCATAGCGGGAGTTCCGAAGAGACCCAGTACTTC
many	NA	TRBV5-1	TRBJ1-1	CASSSNQNTEAFF	TGCGCCAGCAGTTCGAACCAGAACACTGAAGCTTTCTTT
many	NA	TRBV12-3/TRBV12-4	TRBJ2-3	CASSFTGPAPDTQYF	TGTGCCAGCAGTTTTACGGGACCAGCCCCAGATACGCAGTATTTT
many	NA	TRBV21-1	TRBJ2-1	CASSTPLTGGEILSYNEQFF	TGTGCCAGCAGCACCCCCCTAACAGGGGGGGAAATACTCAGTTACAATGAGCAGTTCTTC